The 28 T cell receptor beta chains below all came from one sample that was sequenced in a study of blood T cell repertoires in COVID-19. Repertoires were generated with immunoSEQ multiplex PCR, while TCRdb's copy carries only in-frame clones and drops some. Of roughly 300,000 clones detected, more than 80% appear once; the ten largest clones hold 5% to 7.5%. The sample comprised peripheral blood. These receptors originate from a man aged 18 to 29 who had recovered from COVID-19.

V usage is TRBV6-5 and J usage is TRBJ1-2; 8 bases agree with TRBD1. Germline V gene lookup returns CDR1 MNHEY and CDR2 SVGAGI. J was trimmed by 1 base and V by 6 bases; bases with no gene match: 7. This CDR3 has 15 amino acids. The CDR3 region has the DNA TGTGCCAGCAGAACCGGGACAGGCCTTAACTATGGCTACACCTTC. Amino acids: CASRTGTGLNYGYTF.

This sequence joins TRBV27 and TRBJ2-5; D perhaps matches TRBD1 (5 bases). The germline V gene has CDR1 MNHEY and CDR2 SMNVEV (reference sequence). The CDR3 sequence is 17 residues long. Trimming removed 5 bases at V and 2 bases at J, with 21 bases between. The DNA of the CDR3 is TGTGCCAGCAGTGTACTATATAGCCCAAGGGGTCAAGAGACCCAGTACTTC. Amino acids: CASSVLYSPRGQETQYF.

In its sample, this clone was seen once. The chain has TRBV6-5 and TRBJ2-5, with 8 positions matching TRBD2. This CDR3 has 16 amino acids. The trim removed 0 bases at V and 5 bases at J, leaving 8 bases unmatched. Germline CDR1 and CDR2: MNHEY and SVGAGI. The CDR3 spells CASSYSKIAGGETQYF. The CDR3 coding sequence is TGTGCCAGCAGTTACTCGAAGATTGCGGGAGGCGAGACCCAGTACTTC.

J is TRBJ1-1 and V is TRBV12-3 or TRBV12-4; D unresolved. There are 13 residues in the CDR3. Trimming took 3 bases from V and 3 from J, leaving 8 bases between them. DNA for the CDR3: TGTGCCAGCAGTTTGGGAGGGCACACTGAAGCTTTCTTT. Translation: CASSLGGHTEAFF.

The CDR3 DNA sequence: TGTGCCAGCAGCTTAGTAAGTCCAGCGAACTATGGCTACACCTTC. Translation gives CASSLVSPANYGYTF. This chain uses TRBV7-2 with TRBJ1-2; the D is unclear. CDR3 length: 15 residues. Germline V lookup: CDR1 SGHTA, CDR2 FQGNSA. The V and J ends lost 1 base and 2 bases respectively, with 11 bases between them.

J is TRBJ1-6 and V is TRBV6-5; 8 bases align to TRBD1. CDR1 MNHEY and CDR2 SVGAGI come from the germline V gene. CDR3 length: 12 residues. The trim removed 5 bases at V and 17 bases at J, leaving 8 bases unmatched. This chain's CDR3 is CASSRPGTGIHF. Here the CDR3 DNA reads TGTGCCAGCAGTCGCCCCGGGACAGGAATCCACTTT.

CDR3: CASSQASGVFNEQYF. DNA of the CDR3: TGCGCCAGCAGCCAAGCCTCGGGAGTATTCAACGAGCAGTACTTC. This chain connects TRBV4-1 to TRBJ2-7; a weak D match, TRBD2 (6 bases). The length of the CDR3 is 15 residues. CDR1 and CDR2 from the germline V gene are MGHRA and YSYEKL. Trimming removed 1 base from V and 5 bases from J, with 15 bases in between.

V and J are TRBV27 and TRBJ1-2; no firm D call. In germline, CDR1 is MNHEY, CDR2 SMNVEV (reference sequence). The V gene lost 5 bases and the J gene lost 4 bases, with 11 bases spanning the gap. This CDR3 region has 13 residues. The CDR3 sequence is CASSPLMSYGYTF. The CDR3 nucleotides are TGTGCCAGCAGTCCCCTCATGAGCTATGGCTACACCTTC.

Points on this clone: Other DNA sequences in the same sample also yield this CDR3. The chain uses TRBV6-4 and TRBJ1-1; TRBD1 agrees at 8 bases. J was trimmed by 4 bases and V by 3 bases; bases with no gene match: 1. Germline CDR1 and CDR2: MRHNA and SNTAGT. The CDR3 totals 13 residues. The DNA for the CDR3 is TGTGCCAGCAGTGAACAGGGGGGCACTGAAGCTTTCTTT. Its protein product is CASSEQGGTEAFF.

V is TRBV6-5 and J is TRBJ2-7, with 8 bases fitting TRBD2. V lost 4 bases, J lost 2 bases, and 7 bases stayed unmatched. The CDR3 has 15 residues. The germline gives CDR1 MNHEY, CDR2 SVGAGI. CDR3 sequence reads: CASSSTGGAPYEQYF. The DNA of the CDR3 is TGTGCCAGCAGTTCCACGGGGGGGGCCCCCTACGAGCAGTACTTC.

The V call is TRBV4-1, the J call TRBJ2-7; D unresolved. Germline V CDR1 and CDR2: MGHRA, YSYEKL. The CDR3 loop spans 13 amino acids. V lost 0 bases, J lost 3 bases, and 6 bases lay in between. This chain's CDR3 is CASSQDLGYEQYF. CDR3 DNA sequence: TGCGCCAGCAGCCAAGATCTCGGCTACGAGCAGTACTTC.

V is TRBV6-6 and J is TRBJ1-2, with no clear D. Trimming removed 9 bases from V and 4 bases from J, with 15 bases in between. Per germline, CDR1 MNHNY and CDR2 SVGAGI (reference sequence). This CDR3 region has 13 residues. The CDR3 nucleotides are TGTGCCAGTTTTTCCGAGGGCGGCTATGGCTACACCTTC. This gives the protein CASFSEGGYGYTF.

CDR3 DNA: TGTGCCAGCAGTTTATCGGCAGGGCCCTATGGCTACACCTTC. Amino acids: CASSLSAGPYGYTF. The genes are TRBV27 and TRBJ1-2; D might be TRBD1 (5 bases). V lost 0 bases and J lost 4, with 9 bases in between. The CDR3 consists of 14 residues. CDR1 and CDR2 from the germline V gene are MNHEY and SMNVEV (reference sequence).

This chain links TRBV2 with TRBJ1-2, with 7 bases that match TRBD1. V lost 5 bases to trimming and J lost 2 bases; unmatched junction nucleotides: 2. Germline V gene sequence: CDR1 SNHLY, CDR2 FYNNEI. The length of the CDR3 is 13 residues. This CDR3 reads CASSSTGNYGYTF. The CDR3 nucleotides are TGTGCCAGCAGTTCGACAGGGAACTATGGCTACACCTTC.

This chain links TRBV30 with TRBJ2-7, with 7 bases matching TRBD2. The V and J ends lost 2 bases and 2 bases, in that order; junction bases with no gene match: 9. CDR3 length: 15 residues. Germline V CDR1 and CDR2: GTSNPN, SVGIG (reference sequence). The CDR3 protein is CAWSPGTTITYEQYF. The CDR3 DNA is TGTGCCTGGAGTCCCGGGACTACCATAACCTACGAGCAGTACTTC.

CDR3 nucleotides: TGTGCCAGCAGTTTAGGACAGGGTGTCGGTGAAGCTTTCTTT. Translating gives CASSLGQGVGEAFF. The chain joins TRBV27 to TRBJ1-1, with 8 positions matching TRBD1. CDR1 MNHEY and CDR2 SMNVEV come from the germline V gene (reference sequence). This CDR3 spans 14 amino acids. Trimming took 2 bases from V and 7 from J; bases not matched to a gene: 6.

As regards this clone: At the DNA level, this CDR3 is encoded by other sequences in the same sample as well. This sequence joins TRBV18 and TRBJ2-4; a possible D gene is TRBD2 (6 bases). Trimming took 4 bases from V and 3 from J, leaving 13 bases between them. Germline V CDR1 and CDR2: KGHSH, LQKENI. CDR3 length equals 15 residues. CDR3 nucleotide sequence: TGTGCCAGCTCACTGGGACTTTCGGGCAAAAACATTCAGTACTTC. Its translation is CASSLGLSGKNIQYF.

The V gene is TRBV29-1, the J gene TRBJ2-2, with TRBD2 matching over 10 bases. Germline V gene sequence: CDR1 SQVTM, CDR2 ANQGSEA. This CDR3 has 14 amino acids. Trimming cost V 7 bases and J 3 bases; bases outside gene matches: 5. The CDR3 sequence is CSAMTSGYTGELFF. The DNA for the CDR3 is TGCAGCGCCATGACTAGCGGGTACACCGGGGAGCTGTTTTTT.

V and J are TRBV7-2 and TRBJ2-5; D gene uncertain. Germline V lookup: CDR1 SGHTA, CDR2 FQGNSA. Trimming removed 4 bases at V and 8 bases at J, with 11 bases between. This CDR3 comprises 12 residues. This chain's CDR3 is CASSSQRETQYF. The CDR3, as DNA: TGTGCCAGCAGCTCCCAGCGCGAAACCCAGTACTTC.

The chain employs TRBV6-2 or TRBV6-3 and TRBJ2-7, with TRBD1 matching 8 bases. The CDR3 sequence is 14 residues long. V shed 2 bases, J shed 4 bases, and the junction held 4 bases outside the gene matches. CDR1 MNHEY and CDR2 SVGEGT come from the germline V gene. The CDR3 loop reads CASSYGRGLYEQYF. CDR3 sequence (DNA): TGTGCCAGCAGTTACGGCAGGGGGCTTTACGAGCAGTACTTC.

The chain is built from TRBV10-3 and TRBJ1-3; no definite D call. Trimming removed 1 base from V and 4 bases from J, with 8 bases in between. The CDR3 has 14 residues. Germline CDR1 and CDR2: ENHRY and SYGVKD. The CDR3 region has the DNA TGTGCCATCAGTGAGTGGCAGTCAGGAAACACCATATATTTT. Translated, it gives CAISEWQSGNTIYF.

J is TRBJ2-7 and V is TRBV19; the match to TRBD2 covers 11 bases. The CDR3 extends over 13 amino acids. The V gene end was trimmed by 9 bases and the J gene end by 2 bases; junction bases not matched to a gene: 3. The germline gives CDR1 LNHDA, CDR2 SQIVND (reference sequence). The CDR3 sequence is CASKLAGAYEQYF. In nucleotides, the CDR3 is TGTGCCAGCAAACTAGCGGGGGCCTACGAGCAGTACTTC.

V gene TRBV3-1 (or the pseudogene TRBV3-2) combines with J gene TRBJ2-3; 11 nucleotides align to TRBD2. After removal of 4 bases from V and 2 bases from J, the junction contained 8 bases not matched to a gene. The CDR3 covers 17 residues. From germline, CDR1 is LGHDT and CDR2 YNNKEL (reference sequence). CDR3 sequence: CASSLGLAGGLTDTQYF. In nucleotides, the CDR3 is TGTGCCAGCAGCCTCGGGCTAGCGGGGGGCCTCACAGATACGCAGTATTTT.

This chain uses TRBV12-5 with TRBJ2-1, with D maybe TRBD2 (6 bases). Germline V gives CDR1 LGHNT, CDR2 FRNRAP. The CDR3 totals 14 residues. As DNA, the CDR3 is TGTGCAGCGGGCGGGTCCCACTACTACAATGAGCAGTTCTTC. Its protein is CAAGGSHYYNEQFF.

The gene calls are TRBV5-8 and TRBJ1-2; 7 nucleotides line up with TRBD1. The CDR3 has 15 residues. The ends lost 4 bases at V and 0 bases at J; junction bases unmatched: 6. In germline, CDR1 is SGHTS, CDR2 YDEGEE. The CDR3 DNA sequence: TGTGCCAGCAGCCCAGGGACAGCTACTAACTATGGCTACACCTTC. Amino acid sequence: CASSPGTATNYGYTF.

This chain joins TRBV11-2 and TRBJ2-1, with 11 bases that match TRBD2. Germline trimming cut 8 bases from V and 8 bases from J; bases unmatched to any gene: 5. Germline V lookup: CDR1 SGHAT, CDR2 FQNNGV. CDR3 length equals 13 residues. In DNA, the CDR3 is TGTGCCAGCCTAGCGGGAGGAGCCGATGAGCAGTTCTTC. Translation: CASLAGGADEQFF.

The chain recombines TRBV7-8 with TRBJ2-2; 7 bases match TRBD1. Germline lookup yields CDR1 SGHVS and CDR2 FQNEAQ. The CDR3 is 15 residues long. Germline trimming cut 5 bases from V and 4 bases from J; bases unmatched to any gene: 7. The CDR3 coding sequence is TGTGCCAGCAGCATAAGGGACAGAACCACCGGGGAGCTGTTTTTT. Amino acid sequence: CASSIRDRTTGELFF.

The J gene is TRBJ1-1, the V gene TRBV10-3; TRBD1 aligns across 7 bases. CDR1 is ENHRY and CDR2 is SYGVKD in the germline V gene. The CDR3 length is 12 residues. The V segment lost 11 bases and the J segment 0 bases; nucleotides outside the gene matches: 3. CDR3 nucleotide sequence: TGTGCCTCACAGGGGATGAACACTGAAGCTTTCTTT. Translated, it gives CASQGMNTEAFF.